This T cell receptor beta chain is from a study of blood T cells in healthy people across ages. Points from the study as a whole: Diversity was estimated from one million T cells, and these estimates were considered underestimates. Because sorting was not performed, PBMCs prevented conclusive naive versus antigen-experienced comparison.

Aged about 6 to 100, donors were systemically healthy Caucasians from Russia. Comment on this clonotype: The antigen is undetermined.

Primed by a sample-barcoded 5' primer and a J-beta primer mix, a second PCR proceeded for roughly 6 to 12 cycles. TCRdb itself ran the 5' RACE reads through MiXCR, one entry per CDR3 protein. The table records around 1.5 million distinct CDR3 sequences, 40% to 50% of them present only once. V lost 5 bases, J lost 2 bases, and 11 bases lay in between. From germline, CDR1 is SGHTA and CDR2 FQGNSA. The CDR3 runs to 14 residues. The source material was blood. The J gene is TRBJ2-3, the V gene TRBV7-2; maybe TRBD1 (5 bases). This TCR was sampled from a woman aged 18-29 years in good health. This CDR3 is CASSIGASTDTQYF. The CDR3 nucleotides read TGTGCCAGCAGCATAGGGGCCTCCACAGATACGCAGTATTTT.